This entry lists 8 T cell receptor beta chains sequenced from one sample in a study of blood T cell repertoires in COVID-19 (TCRdb year 2020). The method was the immunoSEQ multiplex PCR assay. Held by TCRdb, this immuneACCESS table contains in-frame sequences only and omits some clones. Under half of the omission traces to an unresolved V gene where checked; the cause of the rest is unknown. This sample lists about 240,000 clones; 70% to 85% were detected once. Roughly a tenth of the sample belongs to the ten largest clones. Sequences were obtained from peripheral blood. The receptors shown here come from a woman aged 80 or older with acute or convalescent COVID-19.

The sample holds many counts of this clone. J is TRBJ1-1 and V is TRBV9; TRBD1 matches 8 bases. V trimming: 4 bases; J trimming: 1 base; junction bases outside the gene matches: 6. Germline CDR1 reads SGDLS; CDR2 reads YYNGEE. The CDR3 runs to 15 residues. The CDR3 spells CASSPRDRPNTEAFF. The CDR3 DNA reads as TGTGCCAGCAGCCCGAGGGACAGGCCGAACACTGAAGCTTTCTTT.

This chain connects TRBV2 to TRBJ2-1; tentative D call: TRBD2 (6 bases). V lost 0 bases, J lost 4 bases, and 13 bases lay in between. From germline, CDR1 is SNHLY and CDR2 FYNNEI. This CDR3 spans 16 amino acids. CDR3 sequence (DNA): TGTGCCAGCAGTGAAGCAGGAGGGTTCGATTACAATGAGCAGTTCTTC. This encodes CASSEAGGFDYNEQFF.

This clone occurred a few times. The J gene is TRBJ1-1, the V gene TRBV5-8; a weak D match, TRBD1 (6 bases). With 4 bases removed from V and 10 bases from J, the gap between germline ends came to 20 bases. Germline CDR1 reads SGHTS; CDR2 reads YDEGEE. The CDR3 has 14 amino acids. CDR3 loop: CASSLGTSRRGAFF. CDR3 DNA sequence: TGTGCCAGCAGCCTTGGGACATCAAGGAGAGGAGCTTTCTTT.

The chain employs TRBV10-2 and TRBJ1-1; 9 bases map to TRBD1. Trimming cost V 5 bases and J 5 bases; bases outside gene matches: 6. The CDR3 extends over 14 amino acids. From germline, CDR1 is WSHSY and CDR2 SAAADI. The CDR3 loop is CASSTGGADTEAFF. For the CDR3, the DNA is TGCGCCAGCAGTACAGGGGGCGCGGATACTGAAGCTTTCTTT.

CDR3 in DNA: TGCGCCAGCAGCTTCGCCTCCGGACAGGGTCTCTACGAGCAGTACTTC. It translates to CASSFASGQGLYEQYF. The gene calls are TRBV5-1 and TRBJ2-7; TRBD1 matches at 8 bases. This CDR3 region has 16 residues. Germline V gives CDR1 SGHRS, CDR2 YFSETQ. J lost 3 bases, V lost 2 bases, and 10 bases had no gene match.

V and J are TRBV11-1 and TRBJ2-7; D is ambiguous. The V end lost 4 bases, the J end lost 0 bases, and 10 bases lay between the germline ends. Germline V lookup: CDR1 SGHAT, CDR2 FQDESV (reference sequence). CDR3 length: 14 amino acids. As DNA, the CDR3 is TGTGCCAGCAGCTCCCGCGGCCTCTCCTACGAGCAGTACTTC. Translation: CASSSRGLSYEQYF. The complete variable domain, with remaining parts taken from reference TRBV11-1 and TRBJ2-7, reads EAEVAQSPRYKITEKSQAVAFWCDPISGHATLYWYRQILGQGPELLVQFQDESVVDDSQLPKDRFSAERLKGVDSTLKIQPAELGDSAMYLCASSSRGLSYEQYFGPGTRLTVT.

The chain recombines TRBV28 with TRBJ1-1, with D perhaps TRBD1 (6 bases). Germline values: CDR1 MDHEN, CDR2 SYDVKM. Trimming removed 7 bases at V and 0 bases at J, with 12 bases between. The CDR3 length is 14 residues. The CDR3 DNA is TGTGCCAGCACAGGAGCAGGGGTGAACACTGAAGCTTTCTTT. Translated, it gives CASTGAGVNTEAFF.

The chain employs TRBV18 and TRBJ2-2; D remains unclear. CDR1 is KGHSH, CDR2 LQKENI, per germline. V dropped 5 bases and J dropped 1 base, with 8 bases sitting between them. The CDR3 sequence is 14 residues long. DNA of the CDR3: TGTGCCAGCTCAGGGCAGATGAACACCGGGGAGCTGTTTTTT. This codes for CASSGQMNTGELFF.